Reported below is one T cell receptor beta chain. The antigen is not known. The data were obtained in a study of CXCR3-negative and CXCR3-positive naive CD8 T cells. Points from the study as a whole: CXCR3-expressing naive cells carried TRB CDR3s more hydrophobic than those of CXCR3-negative naive cells. In both naive subsets diversity was comparably high, whereas memory CD8+ cells showed much lower diversity.

The CDR3 extends over 14 amino acids. Germline lookup yields CDR1 LGHNA and CDR2 YSLEER. In preparing the TRB cDNA libraries, 5' RACE with UMI labels was used. TCRdb reanalyzed the 5' RACE reads, giving one entry per CDR3 protein sequence and no DNA. The sample features tens of thousands of distinct CDR3 sequences, with under 0.9% in its top ten. The sample was naive CXCR3+ CD8+ T cells from blood. This sample's subset: CD45RO-CCR7+CD27+CD95- naive CD8+ T cells expressing CXCR3 (TNR3+). The receptor was derived from a human donor in good health. Some clones in this sample may be carry-over from other donors' samples. This chain connects TRBV4-3 to TRBJ1-2. The CDR3 here is CASSQVGTLYGYTF.